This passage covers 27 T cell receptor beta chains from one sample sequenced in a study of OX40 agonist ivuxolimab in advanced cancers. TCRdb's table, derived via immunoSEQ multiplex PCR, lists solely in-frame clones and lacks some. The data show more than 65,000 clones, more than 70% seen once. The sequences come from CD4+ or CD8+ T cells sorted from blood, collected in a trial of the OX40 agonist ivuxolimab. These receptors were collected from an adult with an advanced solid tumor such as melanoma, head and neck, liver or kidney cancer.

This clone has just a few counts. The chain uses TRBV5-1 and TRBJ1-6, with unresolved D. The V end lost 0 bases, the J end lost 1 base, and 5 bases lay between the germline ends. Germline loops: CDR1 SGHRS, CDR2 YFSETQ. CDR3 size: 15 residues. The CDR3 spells CASSLEGSYNSPLHF. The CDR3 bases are TGCGCCAGCAGCTTGGAGGGTTCCTATAATTCACCCCTCCACTTT.

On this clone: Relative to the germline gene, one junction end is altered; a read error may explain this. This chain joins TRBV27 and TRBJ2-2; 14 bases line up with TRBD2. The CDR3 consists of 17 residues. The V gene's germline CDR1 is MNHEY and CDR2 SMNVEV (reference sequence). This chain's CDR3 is CASRTVGLAGEIGKLFF. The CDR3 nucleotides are TGTGCCAGCAGGACCGTGGGACTAGCGGGAGAGATCGGGAAGCTGTTTTTT.

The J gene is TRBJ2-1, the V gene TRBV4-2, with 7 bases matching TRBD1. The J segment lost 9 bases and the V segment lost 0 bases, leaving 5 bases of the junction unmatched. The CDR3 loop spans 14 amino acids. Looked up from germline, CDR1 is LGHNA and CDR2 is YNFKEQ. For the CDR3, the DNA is TGTGCCAGCAGCCAAGAGCAACAGGGGCGTGAGCAGTTCTTC. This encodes CASSQEQQGREQFF.

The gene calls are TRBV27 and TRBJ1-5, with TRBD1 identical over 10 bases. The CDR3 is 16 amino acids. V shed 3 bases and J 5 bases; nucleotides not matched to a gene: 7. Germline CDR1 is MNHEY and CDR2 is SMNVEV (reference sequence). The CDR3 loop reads CASSFLGQGGDQPQHF. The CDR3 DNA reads TGTGCCAGCAGTTTCCTTGGACAGGGGGGCGATCAGCCCCAGCATTTT.

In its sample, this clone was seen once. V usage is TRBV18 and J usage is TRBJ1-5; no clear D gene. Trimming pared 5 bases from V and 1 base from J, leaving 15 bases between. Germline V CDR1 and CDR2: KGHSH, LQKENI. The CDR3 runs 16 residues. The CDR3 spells CASSELHMGSNQPQHF. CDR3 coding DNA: TGTGCCAGCTCAGAACTACATATGGGCAGCAATCAGCCCCAGCATTTT.

The CDR3 DNA sequence: TGTGCCAGCAGCTCAAAGGGGACCTCTGGAAACACCATATATTTT. It is translated as CASSSKGTSGNTIYF. This chain uses TRBV5-4 with TRBJ1-3; tentatively, D is TRBD1 (5 bases). The CDR3 has 15 amino acids. The germline V and J ends were trimmed by 3 bases and 0 bases, with 10 bases remaining between them. Per the germline V gene, CDR1 is SGHNT and CDR2 is YYREEE (reference sequence).

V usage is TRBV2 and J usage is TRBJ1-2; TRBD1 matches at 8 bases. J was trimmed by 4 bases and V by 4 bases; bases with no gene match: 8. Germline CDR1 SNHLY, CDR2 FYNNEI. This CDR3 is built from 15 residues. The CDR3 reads CASSAGPGGAYGYTF. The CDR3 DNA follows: TGTGCCAGCAGTGCAGGACCAGGGGGCGCCTATGGCTACACCTTC.

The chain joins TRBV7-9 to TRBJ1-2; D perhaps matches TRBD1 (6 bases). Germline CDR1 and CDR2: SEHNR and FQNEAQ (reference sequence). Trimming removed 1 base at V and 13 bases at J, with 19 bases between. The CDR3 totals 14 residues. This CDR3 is CASSLGGLSSTGTF. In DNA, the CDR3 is TGTGCCAGCAGCTTAGGGGGGCTTTCATCGACCGGCACCTTC.

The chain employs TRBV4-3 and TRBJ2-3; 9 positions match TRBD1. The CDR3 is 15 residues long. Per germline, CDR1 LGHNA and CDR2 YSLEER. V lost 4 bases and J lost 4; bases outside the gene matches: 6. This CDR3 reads CASSRNRGRADTQYF. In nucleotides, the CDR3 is TGCGCCAGCAGCCGTAACAGGGGGCGAGCAGATACGCAGTATTTT.

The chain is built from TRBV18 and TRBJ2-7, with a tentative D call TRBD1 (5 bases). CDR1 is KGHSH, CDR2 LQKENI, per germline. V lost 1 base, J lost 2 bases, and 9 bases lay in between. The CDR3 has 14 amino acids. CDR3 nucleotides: TGTGCCAGCTCACCACGAGCAGGGACCTACGAGCAGTACTTC. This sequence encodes CASSPRAGTYEQYF.

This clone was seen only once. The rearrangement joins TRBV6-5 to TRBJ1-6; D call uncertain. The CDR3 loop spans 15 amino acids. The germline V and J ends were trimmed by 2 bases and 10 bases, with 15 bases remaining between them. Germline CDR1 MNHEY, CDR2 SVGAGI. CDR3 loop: CASSYVNSDRSPLHF. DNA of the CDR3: TGTGCCAGCAGTTACGTGAACTCTGATCGGTCACCCCTCCACTTT.

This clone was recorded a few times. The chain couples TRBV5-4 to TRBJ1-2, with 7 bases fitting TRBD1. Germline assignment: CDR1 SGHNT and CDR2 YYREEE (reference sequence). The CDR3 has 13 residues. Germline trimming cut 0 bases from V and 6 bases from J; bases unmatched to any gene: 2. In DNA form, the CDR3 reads TGTGCCAGCAGCTTGGAGCAGGGGGATGGCTACACCTTC. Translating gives CASSLEQGDGYTF.

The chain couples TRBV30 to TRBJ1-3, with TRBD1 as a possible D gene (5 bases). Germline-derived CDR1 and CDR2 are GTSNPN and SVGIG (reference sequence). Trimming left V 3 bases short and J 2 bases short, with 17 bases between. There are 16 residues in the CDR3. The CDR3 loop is CAWSVIWDRPGNTIYF. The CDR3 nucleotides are TGTGCCTGGAGCGTAATTTGGGACCGTCCTGGAAACACCATATATTTT.

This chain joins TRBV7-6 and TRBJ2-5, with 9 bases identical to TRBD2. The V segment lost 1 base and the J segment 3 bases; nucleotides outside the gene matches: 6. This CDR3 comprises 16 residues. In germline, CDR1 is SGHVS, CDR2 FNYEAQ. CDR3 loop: CASSLEARGGKETQYF. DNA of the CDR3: TGTGCCAGCAGCTTAGAGGCGCGGGGGGGCAAAGAGACCCAGTACTTC.

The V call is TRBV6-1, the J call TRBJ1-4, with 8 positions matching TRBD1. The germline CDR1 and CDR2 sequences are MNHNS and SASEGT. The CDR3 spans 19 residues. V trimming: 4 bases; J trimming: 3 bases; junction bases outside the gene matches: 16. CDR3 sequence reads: CASSVSTSRGQGANEKLFF. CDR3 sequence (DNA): TGTGCCAGCAGTGTCAGTACAAGCAGGGGGCAGGGGGCTAATGAAAAACTGTTTTTT.

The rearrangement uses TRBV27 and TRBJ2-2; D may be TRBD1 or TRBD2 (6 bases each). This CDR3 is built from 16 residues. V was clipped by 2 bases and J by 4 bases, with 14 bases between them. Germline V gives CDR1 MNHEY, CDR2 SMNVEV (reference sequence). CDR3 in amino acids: CASSLNGGRVTGELFF. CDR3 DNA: TGTGCCAGCAGTTTAAACGGGGGCCGGGTCACCGGGGAGCTGTTTTTT.

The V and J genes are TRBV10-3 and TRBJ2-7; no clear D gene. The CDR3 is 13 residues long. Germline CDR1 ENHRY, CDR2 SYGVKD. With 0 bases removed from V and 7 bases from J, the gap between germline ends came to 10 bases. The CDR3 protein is CAISESIGGEQYF. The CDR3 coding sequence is TGTGCCATCAGTGAGTCGATCGGCGGAGAGCAGTACTTC.

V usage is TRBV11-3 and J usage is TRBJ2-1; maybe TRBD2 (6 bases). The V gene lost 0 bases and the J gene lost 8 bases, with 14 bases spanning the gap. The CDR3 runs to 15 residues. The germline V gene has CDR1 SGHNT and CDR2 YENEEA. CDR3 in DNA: TGTGCCAGCAGCTTAGACTCAGGGACTTTCGATGAGCAGTTCTTC. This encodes CASSLDSGTFDEQFF. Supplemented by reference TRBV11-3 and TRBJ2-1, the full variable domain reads EAGVVQSPRYKIIEKKQPVAFWCNPISGHNTLYWYLQNLGQGPELLIRYENEEAVDDSQLPKDRFSAERLKGVDSTLKIQPAELGDSAVYLCASSLDSGTFDEQFFGPGTRLTVL.

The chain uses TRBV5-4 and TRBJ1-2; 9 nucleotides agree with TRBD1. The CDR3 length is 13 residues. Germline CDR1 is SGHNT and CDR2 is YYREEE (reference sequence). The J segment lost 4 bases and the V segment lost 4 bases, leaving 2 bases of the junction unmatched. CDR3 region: CASSQDRGYGYTF. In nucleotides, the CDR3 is TGTGCCAGCAGCCAGGACAGGGGCTATGGCTACACCTTC.

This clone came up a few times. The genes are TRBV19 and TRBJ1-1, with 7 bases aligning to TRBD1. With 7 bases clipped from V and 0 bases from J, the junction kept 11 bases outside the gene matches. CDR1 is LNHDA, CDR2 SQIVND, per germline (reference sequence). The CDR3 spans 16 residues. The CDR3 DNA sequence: TGTGCCAGTATGGGTGCCAGAGGGGGCTTGAACACTGAAGCTTTCTTT. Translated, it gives CASMGARGGLNTEAFF.

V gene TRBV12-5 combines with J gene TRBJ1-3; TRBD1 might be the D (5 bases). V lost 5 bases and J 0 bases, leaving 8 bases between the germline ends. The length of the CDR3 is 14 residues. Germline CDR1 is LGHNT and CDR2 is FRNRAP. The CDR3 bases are TGTGCTAGTGGTGGGGGAGACTCTGGAAACACCATATATTTT. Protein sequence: CASGGGDSGNTIYF.

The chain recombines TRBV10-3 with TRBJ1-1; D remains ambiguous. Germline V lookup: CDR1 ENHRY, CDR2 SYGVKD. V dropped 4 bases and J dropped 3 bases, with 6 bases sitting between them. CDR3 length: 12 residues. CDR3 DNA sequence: TGTGCCATCAGTGGTTCGTACACTGAAGCTTTCTTT. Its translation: CAISGSYTEAFF.

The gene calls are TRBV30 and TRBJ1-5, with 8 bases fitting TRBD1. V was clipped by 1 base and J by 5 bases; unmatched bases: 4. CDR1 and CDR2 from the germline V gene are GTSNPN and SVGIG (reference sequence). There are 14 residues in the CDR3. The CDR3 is CAWSGGQADQPQHF. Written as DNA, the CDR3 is TGTGCCTGGAGTGGGGGACAGGCCGATCAGCCCCAGCATTTT.

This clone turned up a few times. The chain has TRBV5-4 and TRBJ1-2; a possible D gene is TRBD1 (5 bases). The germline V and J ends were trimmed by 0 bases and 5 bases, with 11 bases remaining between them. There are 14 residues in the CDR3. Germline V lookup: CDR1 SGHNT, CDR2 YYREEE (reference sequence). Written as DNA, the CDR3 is TGTGCCAGCAGCTTGGGAGGGGCTGGATATGGCTACACCTTC. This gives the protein CASSLGGAGYGYTF.

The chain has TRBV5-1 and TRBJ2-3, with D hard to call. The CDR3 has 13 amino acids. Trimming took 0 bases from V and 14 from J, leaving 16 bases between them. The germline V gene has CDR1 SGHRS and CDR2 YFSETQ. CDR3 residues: CASSLEGGSLLYF. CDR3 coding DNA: TGCGCCAGCAGCTTGGAGGGCGGCTCTCTGCTGTATTTT.

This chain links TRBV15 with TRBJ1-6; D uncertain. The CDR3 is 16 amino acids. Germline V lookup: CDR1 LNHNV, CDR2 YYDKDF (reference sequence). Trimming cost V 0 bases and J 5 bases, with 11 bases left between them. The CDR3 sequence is CATSRDRGPNNSPLHF. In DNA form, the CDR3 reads TGTGCCACCAGCAGAGATAGAGGGCCCAATAATTCACCCCTCCACTTT.

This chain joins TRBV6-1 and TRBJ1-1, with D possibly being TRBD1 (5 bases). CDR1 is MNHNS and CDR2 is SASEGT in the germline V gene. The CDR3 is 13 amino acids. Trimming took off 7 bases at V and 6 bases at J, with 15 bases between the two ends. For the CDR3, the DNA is TGTGCCAGCAACCTCAGGGATACCGCTGAAGCTTTCTTT. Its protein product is CASNLRDTAEAFF.